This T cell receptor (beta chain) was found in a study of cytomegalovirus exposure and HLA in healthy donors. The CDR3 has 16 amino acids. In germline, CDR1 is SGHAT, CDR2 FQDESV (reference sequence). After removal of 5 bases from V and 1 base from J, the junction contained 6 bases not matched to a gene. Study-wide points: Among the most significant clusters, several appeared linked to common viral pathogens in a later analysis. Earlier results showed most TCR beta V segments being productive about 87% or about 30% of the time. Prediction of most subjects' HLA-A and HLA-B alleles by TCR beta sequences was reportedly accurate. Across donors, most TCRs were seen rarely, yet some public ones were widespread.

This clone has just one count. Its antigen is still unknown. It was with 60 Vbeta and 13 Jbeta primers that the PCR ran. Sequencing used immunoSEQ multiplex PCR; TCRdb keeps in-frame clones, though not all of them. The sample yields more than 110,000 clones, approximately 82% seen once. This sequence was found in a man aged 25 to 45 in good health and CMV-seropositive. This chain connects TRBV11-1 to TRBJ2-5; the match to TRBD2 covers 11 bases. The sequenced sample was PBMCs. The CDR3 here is CASSLTGLAGQETQYF. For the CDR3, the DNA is TGTGCCAGCAGCCTTACCGGACTAGCGGGCCAAGAGACCCAGTACTTC.